Following are 19 T cell receptor beta chains from one sample sequenced in a study of spatial heterogeneity in lung cancer. Whole-study findings and limits: How many expanded intratumoral alpha and beta TCRs were present tracked the tumor mutation count, which was a count of nonsynonymous mutations.

These TCRs are of unknown antigen specificity. TCRdb independently ran MiXCR on the 5' RACE reads; one entry per CDR3 protein. The table has approximately 21,000 distinct CDR3 sequences, approximately 4.3% seen once. Documented time point: sample taken at primary tumor resection. The source material was lung tumor tissue, sampled at surgery. Receptors were obtained from a male donor with early-stage non-small cell lung cancer.

This clonotype has a count of ten or more. V and J are TRBV6-5 and TRBJ2-3; 9 bases fit TRBD1. The CDR3 extends over 16 amino acids. The V gene's germline CDR1 is MNHEY and CDR2 SVGAGI. V shed 4 bases, J shed 3 bases, and the junction held 8 bases outside the gene matches. In nucleotides, the CDR3 is TGTGCCAGCAGTTTCAACCCGGGACAGGGAACAGATACGCAGTATTTT. This translates into CASSFNPGQGTDTQYF.

This clonotype has at least ten counts. The junction differs from germline at one of its ends, possibly a read error. The rearrangement uses TRBV7-9 and TRBJ1-1, with TRBD1 identical over 7 bases. Looked up from germline, CDR1 is SEHNR and CDR2 is FQNEAQ (reference sequence). The CDR3 length is 11 residues. CDR3 sequence: CASSQRQGGVF. The DNA of the CDR3 is TGTGCCAGCAGCCAACGACAGGGAGGGGTCTTT.

This clonotype was counted many times. The chain employs TRBV20-1 and TRBJ2-1; tentative D call: TRBD1 (5 bases). The CDR3 contains 14 residues. V shed 0 bases and J shed 4 bases, with 10 bases lying between them. Germline V gene data show CDR1 as DFQATT and CDR2 as SNEGSKA (reference sequence). The CDR3 region is CSAREGARYNEQFF. CDR3 nucleotides: TGCAGTGCTAGAGAAGGGGCGAGGTACAATGAGCAGTTCTTC.

This clonotype has a count of ten or more. The V call is TRBV5-1, the J call TRBJ2-5; 7 bases agree with TRBD2. The V and J ends lost 3 bases and 2 bases, in that order; junction bases with no gene match: 7. This CDR3 has 15 residues. CDR1 and CDR2 (germline): SGHRS, YFSETQ. The CDR3 spells CASSSGTTGQETQYF. The CDR3 nucleotides read TGCGCCAGCAGCTCCGGGACTACCGGACAAGAGACCCAGTACTTC.

There are a few counts of this clonotype. The rearrangement joins TRBV27 to TRBJ2-5; TRBD2 might be the D (6 bases). Per germline, CDR1 MNHEY and CDR2 SMNVEV (reference sequence). The V gene lost 0 bases and the J gene lost 2 bases, with 10 bases spanning the gap. CDR3 length: 15 amino acids. DNA of the CDR3: TGTGCCAGCAGTTTATCGGCCGGGGGACAAGAGACCCAGTACTTC. As protein: CASSLSAGGQETQYF.

This clonotype was detected ten times or more. The chain employs TRBV29-1 and TRBJ1-2; no reliable D call. The CDR3 sequence is 12 residues long. Germline CDR1 is SQVTM and CDR2 is ANQGSEA. V lost 6 bases and J 4 bases, leaving 12 bases between the germline ends. The CDR3 loop is CSVAIGVYGYTF. The CDR3 DNA is TGCAGCGTAGCAATCGGGGTCTATGGCTACACCTTC. Full variable domain (outside the CDR3, taken from reference TRBV29-1 and TRBJ1-2): SAVISQKPSRDICQRGTSLTIQCQVDSQVTMMFWYRQQPGQSLTLIATANQGSEATYESGFVIDKFPISRPNLTFSTLTVSNMSPEDSSIYLCSVAIGVYGYTFGSGTRLTVV.

This clonotype was detected only a few times. The chain uses TRBV29-1 and TRBJ1-2, with a possible D match to TRBD1 (6 bases). Germline CDR1 SQVTM, CDR2 ANQGSEA. V was clipped by 6 bases and J by 5 bases, with 25 bases between them. The CDR3 runs 16 residues. Here the CDR3 reads CSVRPGQGVSFYGYTF. CDR3 sequence (DNA): TGCAGCGTCCGACCGGGACAAGGGGTTTCGTTTTATGGCTACACCTTC.

At least ten counts were recorded for this clonotype. The chain couples TRBV7-9 to TRBJ1-2; a possible D gene is TRBD1 (5 bases). In germline, CDR1 is SEHNR, CDR2 FQNEAQ (reference sequence). The ends were cut back, 5 bases at V and 8 bases at J, with 21 bases in the middle. The CDR3 has 15 amino acids. This chain's CDR3 is CASSTKTGRNEGYTF. The CDR3 DNA is TGTGCCAGCAGCACCAAAACAGGCCGAAATGAGGGCTACACCTTC.

This clonotype was detected ten times or more. The V and J genes are TRBV3-1 and TRBJ2-1, with 11 bases fitting TRBD2. V lost 0 bases, J lost 6 bases, and 7 bases stayed unmatched. In germline, CDR1 is LGHDT, CDR2 YNNKEL (reference sequence). The CDR3 loop spans 17 amino acids. In nucleotides, the CDR3 is TGTGCCAGCAGCCAAGACCCTCATAGCGGGAGGGGCAATGAGCAGTTCTTC. This encodes CASSQDPHSGRGNEQFF.

This clonotype was seen many times. The J gene is TRBJ2-1, the V gene TRBV20-1; no clear D. CDR1 and CDR2 (germline): DFQATT, SNEGSKA (reference sequence). The germline V and J ends were trimmed by 1 base and 1 base, with 8 bases remaining between them. The CDR3 runs to 14 residues. The CDR3 reads CSARGSRSYNEQFF. For the CDR3, the DNA is TGCAGTGCTAGAGGTAGTAGATCCTACAATGAGCAGTTCTTC.

This clonotype was seen at least ten times. The rearrangement joins TRBV3-1 to TRBJ2-5; D is undetermined. The CDR3 loop spans 12 amino acids. Trimming took off 1 base at V and 5 bases at J, with 5 bases between the two ends. Germline loops: CDR1 LGHDT, CDR2 YNNKEL (reference sequence). Written as DNA, the CDR3 is TGTGCCAGCAGCCAAGGGGGTGAGACCCAGTACTTC. This gives the protein CASSQGGETQYF.

This clonotype appeared many times. The CDR3 is CSARLAGTDTQYF. DNA of the CDR3: TGCAGTGCCAGACTTGCCGGCACAGATACGCAGTATTTT. The chain is built from TRBV20-1 and TRBJ2-3; D remains ambiguous. CDR3 length: 13 amino acids. With 6 bases removed from V and 1 base from J, the gap between germline ends came to 11 bases. Germline lookup yields CDR1 DFQATT and CDR2 SNEGSKA (reference sequence).

CDR3 sequence: CASSVNRGTDTQYF. The CDR3 bases are TGTGCCAGCAGTGTGAACAGGGGAACAGATACGCAGTATTTT. The chain recombines TRBV6-1 with TRBJ2-3, with 7 bases fitting TRBD1. Trimming cost V 4 bases and J 3 bases; bases outside gene matches: 4. Germline-derived CDR1 and CDR2 are MNHNS and SASEGT. The CDR3 totals 14 residues.

The table lists this clonotype with a few counts. This chain uses TRBV7-9 with TRBJ2-1; 10 bases map to TRBD2. V gave up 1 base and J gave up 7 bases; unmatched junction bases: 4. The V gene's germline CDR1 is SEHNR and CDR2 FQNEAQ (reference sequence). CDR3 length equals 15 residues. The CDR3 bases are TGTGCCAGCAGCTTAGAGCAGCGGGAGGGGAATGAGCAGTTCTTC. Translated: CASSLEQREGNEQFF.

The table lists this clonotype with a few counts. Relative to the germline gene, one junction end is altered; a read error may explain this. The V call is TRBV3-1, the J call TRBJ2-7; D may correspond to TRBD1 or TRBD2 (5 bases each). CDR3 length: 18 residues. Germline lookup yields CDR1 LGHDT and CDR2 YNNKEL (reference sequence). DNA for the CDR3: TGTGCCAACAGCCAAGACCTAAGAGGGGCCGCGGCGATACCCGAGCAGTACTTC. Its translation: CANSQDLRGAAAIPEQYF.

Turning to this clonotype: A much bigger clone sits one base away, suggesting this may be a read error. The rearrangement uses TRBV29-1 and TRBJ2-6; D may be TRBD2 (5 bases). The V gene lost 5 bases and the J gene lost 8 bases, with 13 bases spanning the gap. The V gene's germline CDR1 is SQVTM and CDR2 ANQGSEA. The CDR3 spans 13 residues. The CDR3: CSVNGVGPNVLTF. The DNA of the CDR3 is TGCAGCGTTAACGGGGTAGGGCCCAACGTCCTGACTTTC.

This clonotype was recorded many times. This rearrangement joins TRBV5-1 to TRBJ2-4; 9 bases match TRBD2. Germline loops: CDR1 SGHRS, CDR2 YFSETQ. CDR3 size: 20 residues. V lost 3 bases, J lost 0 bases, and 16 bases stayed unmatched. CDR3 region: CASSWNPGLAGSLAKNIQYF. In DNA form, the CDR3 reads TGCGCCAGCAGCTGGAACCCGGGACTAGCAGGGTCTCTAGCCAAAAACATTCAGTACTTC. Full variable domain (remainder filled in from reference TRBV5-1 and TRBJ2-4): KAGVTQTPRYLIKTRGQQVTLSCSPISGHRSVSWYQQTPGQGLQFLFEYFSETQRNKGNFPGRFSGRQFSNSRSEMNVSTLELGDSALYLCASSWNPGLAGSLAKNIQYFGAGTRLSVL.

This clonotype occurred many times. This rearrangement joins TRBV5-1 to TRBJ2-7; possible D gene TRBD2, 5 bases. Trimming left V 0 bases short and J 6 bases short, with 16 bases between. Germline lookup yields CDR1 SGHRS and CDR2 YFSETQ. The CDR3 loop spans 15 amino acids. CDR3 nucleotide sequence: TGCGCCAGCAGCTTGGGGGGTGACCGTGCGGGCGAGCAGTACTTC. Translation gives CASSLGGDRAGEQYF.

Concerning this clonotype itself: This may come from a read error, since a much larger clone is one base off. This chain links TRBV5-6 with TRBJ1-6; weak D call: TRBD1 (6 bases). In germline, CDR1 is SGHDT, CDR2 YYEEEE. CDR3 length: 14 residues. CDR3 protein: CASGLGGGNSPLHF. The CDR3 DNA sequence: TGTGCCAGCGGCTTGGGAGGGGGTAATTCACCCCTCCACTTT.